These 11 T cell receptor beta chains came from one sample sequenced in a study of T cell repertoires in cytomegalovirus infection. TCRdb called the reads again in MiXCR, with one record for every CDR3 protein. In the table there are about 530,000 distinct CDR3 sequences, roughly 29% of which are singletons. Sequenced material: PBMCs. The receptors derive from a human donor in good health (CMV status not recorded). Some clones in this sample may be carry-over from other donors' samples.

This clonotype was counted a few times. This chain uses TRBV19 with TRBJ1-1; TRBD1 might be the D (5 bases). From germline, CDR1 is LNHDA and CDR2 SQIVND (reference sequence). The CDR3 is made up of 15 amino acids. Deletions cut 10 bases from V and 1 base from J, with 19 bases between. The DNA of the CDR3 is TGTGCCACTCGATCGGGCGGGGGGGAGAACACTGAAGCTTTCTTT. Protein sequence: CATRSGGGENTEAFF.

The rearrangement uses TRBV9 and TRBJ2-7; 8 bases align to TRBD2. The germline CDR1 and CDR2 sequences are SGDLS and YYNGEE. V was clipped by 0 bases and J by 5 bases; unmatched bases: 7. The CDR3 is 15 residues long. The CDR3 sequence is CASSVVERETHEQYV. CDR3 nucleotides: TGTGCCAGCAGCGTAGTTGAGCGGGAGACCCACGAGCAGTACGTC.

The V call is TRBV7-8, the J call TRBJ1-2, with 12 bases matching TRBD1. Trimming at V came to 3 bases and at J to 6 bases, leaving 8 bases not matched to a gene. This CDR3 region has 16 residues. From germline, CDR1 is SGHVS and CDR2 FQNEAQ. The CDR3 protein is CASSFGGQGASNGYTF. The CDR3 DNA reads TGTGCCAGCAGCTTTGGGGGACAGGGGGCTTCGAATGGCTACACCTTC.

Many counts were recorded for this clonotype. The chain recombines TRBV7-3 with TRBJ2-5; TRBD2 matches 7 bases. The length of the CDR3 is 16 residues. Germline lookup yields CDR1 SGHTA and CDR2 FQGTGA. V was clipped by 5 bases and J by 7 bases; unmatched bases: 16. CDR3 amino acids: CASSPTRRGAGLTQYF. The CDR3 nucleotides read TGTGCCAGCAGCCCAACTCGCCGGGGAGCGGGACTGACCCAGTACTTC. Supplemented by reference TRBV7-3 and TRBJ2-5, the full variable domain reads GAGVSQTPSNKVTEKGKYVELRCDPISGHTALYWYRQSLGQGPEFLIYFQGTGAADDSGLPNDRFFAVRPEGSVSTLKIQRTERGDSAVYLCASSPTRRGAGLTQYFGPGTRLLVL.

V is TRBV20-1 and J is TRBJ1-1; D is undetermined. CDR1 and CDR2 from the germline V gene are DFQATT and SNEGSKA (reference sequence). The CDR3 runs 12 residues. V gave up 1 base and J gave up 9 bases, with 12 bases separating them. CDR3 sequence (DNA): TGCAGTGCTAGAGGAGAGGCAAGTAAAGCTTTCTTT. This gives the protein CSARGEASKAFF.

The V gene is TRBV27, the J gene TRBJ1-5; D possibly corresponds to TRBD1 (6 bases). The CDR3 sequence is 14 residues long. Trimming cost V 6 bases and J 3 bases, with 12 bases left between them. CDR1 is MNHEY and CDR2 is SMNVEV in the germline V gene (reference sequence). CDR3: CASRTGQLNQPQHF. CDR3 DNA: TGTGCCAGCAGAACCGGACAGCTCAATCAGCCCCAGCATTTT.

The count of this clonotype is one. The rearrangement joins TRBV24-1 to TRBJ1-2; possibly TRBD1 for D (5 bases). The CDR3 sequence is 13 residues long. Trimming removed 4 bases from V and 5 bases from J, with 10 bases in between. Germline-derived CDR1 and CDR2 are KGHDR and SFDVKD. DNA for the CDR3: TGTGCCACCAGTGAGGGGGAAGAGTATGGCTACACCTTC. This encodes CATSEGEEYGYTF.

The chain employs TRBV6-1 and TRBJ2-6, with D tentatively TRBD1 or TRBD2 (5 bases each). The CDR3 extends over 16 amino acids. CDR1 and CDR2 (germline): MNHNS, SASEGT. Trimming cost V 10 bases and J 0 bases, with 16 bases left between them. The CDR3 loop reads CATYWGILSGANVLTF. The CDR3 bases are TGTGCCACCTACTGGGGGATCCTCTCTGGGGCCAACGTCCTGACTTTC.

This clonotype appeared a few times. This chain uses TRBV2 with TRBJ1-1, with D unresolved. Trimming removed 1 base at V and 8 bases at J, with 11 bases between. This CDR3 has 13 amino acids. Germline V gene sequence: CDR1 SNHLY, CDR2 FYNNEI. DNA of the CDR3: TGTGCCAGCAGTGAAGAGGATTGGGGAGAAGCTTTCTTT. It is translated as CASSEEDWGEAFF.

The chain links TRBV6-2 or TRBV6-3 to TRBJ2-2; no clear D gene. Looked up from germline, CDR1 is MNHEY and CDR2 is SVGEGT. This CDR3 is built from 13 residues. V was shortened by 5 bases and J by 4 bases, with 8 bases between the two germline ends. The CDR3 coding sequence is TGTGCCAGCAGTAGGCCCGTCACCGGGGAGCTGTTTTTT. Amino acid sequence: CASSRPVTGELFF.

This clonotype has more than one count but fewer than ten. The chain recombines TRBV27 with TRBJ1-5; 8 bases agree with TRBD1. This CDR3 comprises 15 residues. After removal of 5 bases from V and 11 bases from J, the junction contained 14 bases not matched to a gene. Per the germline V gene, CDR1 is MNHEY and CDR2 is SMNVEV (reference sequence). The CDR3 sequence is CASSGRGQGLGAQHF. CDR3 coding DNA: TGTGCCAGCAGTGGGAGAGGACAGGGCCTAGGGGCCCAGCATTTT.